This TCR beta chain came from a study of CD8 T cells in Susac syndrome. Random hexamers served to reverse transcribe roughly 0.45 to 1 ug RNA. TCRdb redid the calling of the immunoSEQ multiplex PCR reads with MiXCR, one entry per CDR3 protein. This sample has about 26,000 distinct CDR3 sequences; around 95% occur once, and the top ten carry about 0.27%. V shed 2 bases and J shed 3 bases, with 10 bases lying between them. The CDR3 spans 14 residues. V gene TRBV12-3 or TRBV12-4 combines with J gene TRBJ1-1, with D possibly being TRBD1 (5 bases). Sequencing used CD8+ T cells from PBMCs. The receptor was isolated from a human donor in good health. The DNA for the CDR3 is TGTGCCAGCAGTTTACTGGGGCCAGACACTGAAGCTTTCTTT. As protein: CASSLLGPDTEAFF.